This T cell receptor (beta chain) was observed in a study of type 1 and type 2 diabetes patients (TCRdb year 2016). Context from the whole study: About nine type 1 diabetes patients, four type 2 diabetes patients and 6 or 7 nondiabetic controls, all recruited in China, made up the cohort. When approximately 18-cycle amplification was compared with 25-cycle amplification, V gene usage looked similar, suggesting that primer efficiencies were similar and PCR bias was random. The TCRbeta libraries underwent paired-end sequencing on Illumina HiSeq 2000 or MiSeq instruments. The whole study generated approximately 18 million paired-end reads. Throughout the study, CD4 or CD8 MicroBeads on MACS columns were used to positively select CD4+ and CD8+ T cells from PBMCs. The study profiled TCRbeta repertoires by high-throughput sequencing to compare type 1 diabetes, type 2 diabetes and nondiabetic individuals. For the type 1 diabetes patients, the type 2 diabetes patients acted as a disease comparison group. What the work shows at the level of the full study, not this receptor alone: The study groups were not matched for age and gender, which could possibly have biased interpretation. V and J gene usage patterns of type 2 diabetes and control samples were highly correlated, averaging roughly 0.97 between samples. Type 2 diabetes repertoires showed high diversity, significantly greater than type 1 diabetes repertoires in both CD4+ and CD8+ T cells. Only a limited number of T2D and control samples were sequenced, so some T1D-only HECs might also appear in more T2D or control samples. Few highly-expanded CD4+ clones, median one, were found in type 2 diabetes patients, accounting for a median roughly 3.9% of reads.

Per the germline V gene, MNHNS is the CDR1 and SASEGT is the CDR2. At the junction V is shortened by 6 bases and J by 4 bases, with 13 bases in between. The CDR3 measures 15 amino acids from cysteine to phenylalanine. Left in the record is the CDR3 DNA by itself, 45 bases read in frame from the first base. All diabetic patients met standard classification criteria for type 1 or type 2 diabetes, with glucose and C-peptide assessed by WHO-recommended methods. Donors with other autoimmune diseases or infections within the previous four weeks were excluded. A ten-milliliter sample of peripheral blood was drawn from every participant. PBMCs were isolated with LymphoPrep density separation. The instrument given in TCRdb is Illumina MiSeq. Genomic DNA from sorted T cell subsets was used as template for TCRbeta CDR3 amplification. The TCRbeta CDR3 region was amplified by multiplex PCR with 30 forward and 13 reverse primers. After the PCR products were purified with AMPure XP beads, a second PCR of roughly 25 cycles was run to add indices and adaptors. Before sequencing, the libraries were purified from gel with the QIAquick Gel Extraction Kit. The paper's data handling went like this. Paired-end reads were merged with FLASH and aligned to IMGT V, D and J germline references using IgBLAST. Reads with less than 70% alignment identity to germline references were removed, leaving 11,114,426 reads across the study. CDR3 boundaries, reading frame and productivity were assigned following IMGT definitions. Clones at or above 1% of reads were defined as highly-expanded clones, and diversity was measured by normalized Shannon entropy. Unpaired two-tailed t-tests were used to test group differences in Shannon entropy. The public reads were run again by TCRdb, first through fastp at Q25 and then through MiXCR, and only productive beta chains were kept. CDR3 protein sequences are deduplicated, and each keeps its most common genes and DNA. V and J calls and clone size were set by TCRdb, not the authors. The sample table lists 250,000 to 300,000 distinct CDR3 sequences, more than 45% of them with a count of one. Roughly 15% of the sample goes to the ten largest clones.

About this clonotype itself: Its specific antigen is unknown. No much larger clone is present one base from it, and per-base qualities are unavailable.

The source material was peripheral blood mononuclear cells (PBMCs). The chain is encoded by TRBV6-1 joined to TRBJ2-6; the D segment cannot be called with confidence. The receptor was isolated from a man between 18 and 29 years old with type 2 diabetes. The CDR3 amino acid sequence is: CASSVIGLGANVLTF. The nucleotide sequence reads as follows: TGTGCCAGCAGCGTTATAGGGCTAGGGGCCAACGTCCTGACTTTC.